This T cell receptor beta chain was captured by sequencing in a study of cytomegalovirus exposure and HLA in healthy donors. The primer mix had 60 Vbeta and 13 Jbeta primers. The protocol was immunoSEQ multiplex PCR, while the TCRdb copy is restricted to in-frame clones and leaves out a portion. The sample has around 140,000 clones, roughly 70% seen once. J lost 5 bases, V lost 2 bases, and 13 bases had no gene match. The CDR3 length is 17 residues. CDR1 SGHRS and CDR2 YFSETQ come from the germline V gene. The rearrangement joins TRBV5-1 to TRBJ2-5; 9 bases align to TRBD1. The sequence derives from a man in his thirties or forties in good health and CMV-seronegative. Source material: PBMCs. CDR3 bases: TGCGCCAGCAGCTTCCCGATTTTACAGGGGGCGCGGGAGACCCAGTACTTC. Its protein product is CASSFPILQGARETQYF.